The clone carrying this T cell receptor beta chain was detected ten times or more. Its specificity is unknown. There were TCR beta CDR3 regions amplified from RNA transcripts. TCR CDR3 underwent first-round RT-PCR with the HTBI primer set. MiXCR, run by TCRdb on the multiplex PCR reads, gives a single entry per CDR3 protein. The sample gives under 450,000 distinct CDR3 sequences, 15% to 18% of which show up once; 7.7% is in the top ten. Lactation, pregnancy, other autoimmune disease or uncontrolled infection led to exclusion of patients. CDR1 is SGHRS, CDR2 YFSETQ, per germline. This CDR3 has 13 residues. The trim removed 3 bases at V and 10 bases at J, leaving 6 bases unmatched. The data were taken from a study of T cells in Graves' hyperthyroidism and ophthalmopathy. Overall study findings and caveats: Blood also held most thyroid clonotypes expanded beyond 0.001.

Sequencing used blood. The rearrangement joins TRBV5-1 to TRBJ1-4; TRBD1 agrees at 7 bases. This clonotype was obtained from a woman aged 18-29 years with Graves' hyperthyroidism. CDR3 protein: CASSSDRAGKLFF. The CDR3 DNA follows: TGCGCCAGCAGCTCTGACAGGGCAGGAAAACTGTTTTTT.